The clone carrying this T cell receptor (beta chain) was counted many times. Its matching antigen is unknown. This entry comes from a study of molecular identifiers for immune sequencing clone quantification. Study-level points and caveats: Jurkat TCR RNA that was spiked in from one cell was reportedly detectable among one million naive cells. Identical TCR molecules that share a barcode could lead to an underestimation of highly expanded clone sizes.

Naive CD8 T cells underwent sorting with the CD8+CD4-CCR7+CD45RA+ definition. Preparation of the bulk TCR libraries relied on previously described methods and listed TCR primers. TCRdb recomputed calls from the PCR reads with MiXCR, one row per CDR3 protein. This table holds about 640,000 distinct CDR3 sequences, just under 20% found once. This receptor was identified in a human donor in good health. Some libraries in this study had Jurkat cell RNA spiked in. Material: naive CD8+ T cells from blood, with Jurkat cell RNA spiked in. Stated subset: FACS-sorted CD8+CD4-CCR7+CD45RA+ naive T cells.

The CDR3 loop reads CASSVNSFGARQETQYF. Written as DNA, the CDR3 is TGTGCCAGTAGTGTCAACTCATTCGGGGCCCGACAAGAGACCCAGTACTTC. The chain carries TRBV19 and TRBJ2-5; the D call may be TRBD1 or TRBD2 (5 bases each). The CDR3 consists of 17 residues. Trimming took 5 bases from V and 2 from J, leaving 21 bases between them. Germline assignment: CDR1 LNHDA and CDR2 SQIVND (reference sequence).